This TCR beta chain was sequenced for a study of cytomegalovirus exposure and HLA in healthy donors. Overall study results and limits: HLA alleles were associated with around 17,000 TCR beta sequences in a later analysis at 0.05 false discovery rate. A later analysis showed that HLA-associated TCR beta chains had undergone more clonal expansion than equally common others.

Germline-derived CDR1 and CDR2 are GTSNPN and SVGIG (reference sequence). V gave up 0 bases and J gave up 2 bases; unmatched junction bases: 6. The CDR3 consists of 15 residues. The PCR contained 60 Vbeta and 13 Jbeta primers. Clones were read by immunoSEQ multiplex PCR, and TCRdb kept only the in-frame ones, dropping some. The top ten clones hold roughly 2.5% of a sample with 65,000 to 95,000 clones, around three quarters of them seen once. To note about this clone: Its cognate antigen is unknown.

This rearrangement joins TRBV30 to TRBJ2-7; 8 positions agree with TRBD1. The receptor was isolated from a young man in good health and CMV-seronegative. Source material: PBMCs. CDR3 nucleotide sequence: TGTGCCTGGAGTGTAGGGTGGACAGGGACCTACGAGCAGTACTTC. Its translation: CAWSVGWTGTYEQYF.